This TCR beta chain is drawn from a study of OX40 agonist ivuxolimab in advanced cancers. Assay: immunoSEQ multiplex PCR; the TCRdb copy retains only in-frame clones and omits some. The repertoire has some 45,000 clones, approximately 91% of them found once; the top ten carry 15% to 20%. The sequenced sample was CD4+ or CD8+ T cells sorted from blood, obtained in a trial of the OX40 agonist ivuxolimab. The origin of this receptor is an adult with an advanced solid tumor such as melanoma, head and neck, liver or kidney cancer.

The CDR3, as DNA: TGTGCCAGCAGCTTAGCTGCGGGCCCAACTAACTCCTACGAGCAGTACTTC. It translates to CASSLAAGPTNSYEQYF. The chain couples TRBV11-2 to TRBJ2-7; the D gene is possibly TRBD2 (5 bases). Per the germline V gene, CDR1 is SGHAT and CDR2 is FQNNGV. Deletions cut 1 base from V and 0 bases from J, with 16 bases between. This CDR3 region has 17 residues.